This T cell receptor (beta chain) was observed in a study of identical twins. Per the germline V gene, CDR1 is MNHNS and CDR2 is SASEGT. CDR3 length: 13 residues. V dropped 5 bases and J dropped 2 bases, with 10 bases sitting between them. One entry per CDR3 protein, called by TCRdb with MiXCR from the 5' RACE reads. The table records hundreds of thousands of distinct CDR3 sequences, approximately 13% of them present only once. The same data also contributed to another study, on yellow fever vaccine responses in identical twins.

The chain joins TRBV6-1 to TRBJ2-7; D is possibly TRBD1 (5 bases). The receptor's source is a woman in her late teens or twenties in good health. Sequenced: PBMCs. The DNA of the CDR3 is TGTGCCAGCAGTAGGGGCAGGACCTACGAGCAGTACTTC. Residues: CASSRGRTYEQYF.